One sample yielded the 7 T cell receptor beta chains listed below, sequenced in a study of blood T cell repertoires in COVID-19. The table came from immunoSEQ multiplex PCR; TCRdb's copy has only in-frame clones and leaves some out. The repertoire consists of some 100,000 clones, with roughly four fifths occurring once and the leading ten covering around 13%. The sample was peripheral blood. The receptors shown here come from a human donor in a cohort sampled during active COVID-19.

The chain links TRBV5-1 to TRBJ1-5; the D gene is possibly TRBD1 (5 bases). Per the germline V gene, CDR1 is SGHRS and CDR2 is YFSETQ. This CDR3 comprises 15 residues. Trimming shortened V by 0 bases and J by 5 bases, and 12 bases separated the two germline ends. DNA for the CDR3: TGCGCCAGCAGCTTGGAGGCAGGGTACTATCAGCCCCAGCATTTT. It is translated as CASSLEAGYYQPQHF.

The chain carries TRBV24-1 and TRBJ1-2; 9 nucleotides agree with TRBD1. This CDR3 is 15 amino acids long. Germline CDR1 KGHDR, CDR2 SFDVKD. V shed 4 bases and J 4 bases; nucleotides not matched to a gene: 6. The CDR3 region is CATSDRGQGTYGYTF. CDR3 nucleotides: TGTGCCACCAGTGACCGCGGACAGGGGACCTATGGCTACACCTTC.

This clone was counted a single time. The rearrangement joins TRBV19 to TRBJ1-3; D gene unclear. Trimming took 6 bases from V and 0 from J, leaving 9 bases between them. Looked up from germline, CDR1 is LNHDA and CDR2 is SQIVND (reference sequence). This CDR3 region has 14 residues. As DNA, the CDR3 is TGTGCCAGTAGCTACTTGAGCTCTGGAAACACCATATATTTT. Translation: CASSYLSSGNTIYF.

This clone came up a few times. V and J are TRBV28 and TRBJ2-6; weak D call: TRBD1 (6 bases). V gave up 5 bases and J gave up 4 bases, with 15 bases separating them. This CDR3 region has 16 residues. CDR1 and CDR2 from the germline V gene are MDHEN and SYDVKM. This CDR3 is CASSPRGQWGANVLTF. In nucleotides, the CDR3 is TGTGCCAGCAGTCCGAGGGGACAATGGGGGGCCAACGTCCTGACTTTC.

This clone has more than one count but fewer than ten. J is TRBJ2-7 and V is TRBV7-2, with D perhaps TRBD2 (6 bases). This CDR3 comprises 13 residues. Looked up from germline, CDR1 is SGHTA and CDR2 is FQGNSA. The germline V and J ends were trimmed by 3 bases and 3 bases, with 9 bases remaining between them. In nucleotides, the CDR3 is TGTGCCAGCAGCTTTAGGACTAACTACGAGCAGTACTTC. It is translated as CASSFRTNYEQYF.

The chain recombines TRBV7-2 with TRBJ1-4, with TRBD1 matching 8 bases. The J segment lost 6 bases and the V segment lost 4 bases, leaving 4 bases of the junction unmatched. This CDR3 region has 14 residues. Germline CDR1 SGHTA, CDR2 FQGNSA. As DNA, the CDR3 is TGTGCCAGCAGCTACGGGACAGGCTATGAAAAACTGTTTTTT. The encoded protein is CASSYGTGYEKLFF.

J is TRBJ2-1 and V is TRBV5-1; TRBD1 aligns across 8 bases. Germline V gene sequence: CDR1 SGHRS, CDR2 YFSETQ. Trimming removed 0 bases from V and 2 bases from J; junction bases left unmatched: 1. CDR3 length equals 15 residues. Written as DNA, the CDR3 is TGCGCCAGCAGCTTGGGGACAGGGACCTACAATGAGCAGTTCTTC. Protein product: CASSLGTGTYNEQFF.